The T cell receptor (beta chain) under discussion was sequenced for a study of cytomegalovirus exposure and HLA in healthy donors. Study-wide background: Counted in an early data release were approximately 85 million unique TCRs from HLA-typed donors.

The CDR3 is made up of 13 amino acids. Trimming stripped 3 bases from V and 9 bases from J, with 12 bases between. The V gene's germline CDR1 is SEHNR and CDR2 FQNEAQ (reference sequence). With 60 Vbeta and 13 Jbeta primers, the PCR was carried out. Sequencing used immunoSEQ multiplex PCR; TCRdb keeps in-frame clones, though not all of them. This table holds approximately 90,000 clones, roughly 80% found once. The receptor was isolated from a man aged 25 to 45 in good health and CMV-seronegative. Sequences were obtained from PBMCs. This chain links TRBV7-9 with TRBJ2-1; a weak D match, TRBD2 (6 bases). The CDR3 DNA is TGTGCCAGCAGCTTCCGGGCCGGGGGTGAGCAGTTCTTC. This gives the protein CASSFRAGGEQFF.